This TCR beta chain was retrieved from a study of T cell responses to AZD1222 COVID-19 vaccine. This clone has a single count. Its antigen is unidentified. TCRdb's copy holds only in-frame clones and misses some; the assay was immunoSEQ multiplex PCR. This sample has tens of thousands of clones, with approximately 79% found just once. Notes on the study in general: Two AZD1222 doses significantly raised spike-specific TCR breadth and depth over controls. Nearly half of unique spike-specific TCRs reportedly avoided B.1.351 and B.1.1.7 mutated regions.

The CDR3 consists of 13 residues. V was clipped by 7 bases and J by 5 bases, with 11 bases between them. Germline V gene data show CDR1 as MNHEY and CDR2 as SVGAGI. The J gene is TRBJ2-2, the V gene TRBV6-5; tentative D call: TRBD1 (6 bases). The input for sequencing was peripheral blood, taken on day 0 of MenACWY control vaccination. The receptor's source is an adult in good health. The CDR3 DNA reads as TGTGCCAGCACTCCGGACAGAACCGGGGAGCTGTTTTTT. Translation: CASTPDRTGELFF.